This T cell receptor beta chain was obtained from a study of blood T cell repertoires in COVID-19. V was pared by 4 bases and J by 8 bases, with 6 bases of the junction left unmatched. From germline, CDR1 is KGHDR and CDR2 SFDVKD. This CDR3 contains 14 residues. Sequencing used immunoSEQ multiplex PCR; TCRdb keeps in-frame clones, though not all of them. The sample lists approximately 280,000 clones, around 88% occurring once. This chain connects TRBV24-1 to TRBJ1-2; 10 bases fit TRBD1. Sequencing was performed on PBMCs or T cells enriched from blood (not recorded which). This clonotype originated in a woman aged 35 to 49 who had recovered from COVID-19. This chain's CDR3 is CATSEGDRGKGYTF. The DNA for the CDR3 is TGTGCCACCAGTGAGGGGGACAGGGGAAAAGGCTACACCTTC.